The 24 T cell receptor beta chains below come from one sample, sequenced in a study of metastatic and nonmetastatic thyroid tumors (dated by TCRdb to the early 2020s). The library was generated by PCR. For sequencing, an Illumina HiSeq 4000 was employed. TCRdb handled the public reads itself, with Q25 trimming in fastp and clone calling in MiXCR, and kept productive beta chains. In all, the sample holds fewer than 35,000 clones, and about 18% of those were seen once. 10% of the sample comes from the top ten. No treatment had been received by any patient before thyroid surgery. The sequenced sample was blood. Receptor source: a female donor with papillary thyroid cancer or a benign thyroid nodule (not recorded which). Some clones in this sample may be carry-over from other donors' samples.

This clone is termed medium-sized. V gene TRBV6-1 combines with J gene TRBJ2-7, with 10 bases matching TRBD1. This CDR3 has 15 residues. With V trimmed by 1 base and J by 2 bases, 2 bases remained unmatched. Germline CDR1 and CDR2: MNHNS and SASEGT. The CDR3 loop is CASSEETGGPYEQYF. The DNA for the CDR3 is TGTGCCAGCAGTGAAGAGACAGGGGGCCCCTACGAGCAGTACTTC.

The table lists this clone with many counts. The chain uses TRBV4-2 and TRBJ2-7; TRBD1 aligns across 8 bases. The CDR3 covers 17 residues. V shed 0 bases, J shed 6 bases, and the junction held 13 bases outside the gene matches. Germline V gene sequence: CDR1 LGHNA, CDR2 YNFKEQ. CDR3 sequence (DNA): TGTGCCAGCAGCCAAGATGGAGTAGCGGACAGGGACCTCGAGCAGTACTTC. It yields the protein CASSQDGVADRDLEQYF.

This chain connects TRBV6-1 to TRBJ2-7, with D perhaps being TRBD1 or TRBD2 (5 bases each). The CDR3 totals 14 residues. V was clipped by 5 bases and J by 11 bases, with 22 bases between them. Germline CDR1 is MNHNS and CDR2 is SASEGT. The CDR3 reads CASSTPRGLGEKYF. The CDR3 nucleotides read TGTGCCAGCAGTACCCCCCGAGGACTGGGGGAGAAGTACTTC.

This clone was counted at least ten times. The chain joins TRBV30 to TRBJ1-1; D perhaps matches TRBD1 (5 bases). The CDR3 extends over 16 amino acids. Looked up from germline, CDR1 is GTSNPN and CDR2 is SVGIG (reference sequence). Trimming left V 4 bases short and J 4 bases short, with 22 bases between. The CDR3, as DNA: TGTGCCTGGACCACTCCCCGAAGAGCGAGGGGCACTGAAGCTTTCTTT. This sequence encodes CAWTTPRRARGTEAFF.

The sample holds many counts of this clone. Here the CDR3 DNA reads TGTGCCAGCAGCTCGCCGGCGTGCAGGCCTGGCGAAAAACTGTTTTTT. It translates to CASSSPACRPGEKLFF. V is TRBV11-3 and J is TRBJ1-4, with D uncertain. The germline gives CDR1 SGHNT, CDR2 YENEEA. The CDR3 length is 16 residues. V lost 4 bases, J lost 8 bases, and 20 bases lay in between. The full variable domain, its missing parts supplied by reference TRBV11-3 and TRBJ1-4, is EAGVVQSPRYKIIEKKQPVAFWCNPISGHNTLYWYLQNLGQGPELLIRYENEEAVDDSQLPKDRFSAERLKGVDSTLKIQPAELGDSAVYLCASSSPACRPGEKLFFGSGTQLSVL.

This clone came up many times. A much larger clone differs by one base, so this may be a read error. The chain couples TRBV28 to TRBJ2-2; D uncertain. From germline, CDR1 is MDHEN and CDR2 SYDVKM. There are 13 residues in the CDR3. Trimming stripped 7 bases from V and 3 bases from J, with 9 bases between. CDR3 sequence: CASTTADTGELFF. The CDR3 nucleotides are TGTGCCAGCACTACTGCGGACACCGGGGAGCTGTTTTTT.

This clone came up many times. The CDR3 coding sequence is TGTGCCAGCAGTCCCCGGGAGACCCAGTACTTC. Translated: CASSPRETQYF. The chain employs TRBV2 and TRBJ2-5; D gene ambiguous. The CDR3 consists of 11 residues. Trimming pared 5 bases from V and 5 bases from J, leaving 6 bases between. Germline assignment: CDR1 SNHLY and CDR2 FYNNEI.

This clone has ten or more counts. An end of the junction differs from the germline gene, which may be a read error. The sample carries other DNA sequences with the same CDR3. The chain is built from TRBV2 and TRBJ2-5, with 9 nucleotides matching TRBD2. CDR1 is SNHLY, CDR2 FYNNEI, per germline. The CDR3 runs 17 residues. In DNA form, the CDR3 reads TGCGCCAGCAGTGAAAGGGCAGGCGGGAGGGATCAAGAGACCCAGTACTTC. This encodes CASSERAGGRDQETQYF.

This clone turned up a few times. This chain connects TRBV5-1 to TRBJ2-7, with 10 bases identical to TRBD2. Germline CDR1 is SGHRS and CDR2 is YFSETQ. The CDR3 is 16 residues long. V was clipped by 5 bases and J by 5 bases; unmatched bases: 13. The CDR3 sequence is CASRLIQLAGVNEQYF. The CDR3 coding sequence is TGCGCCAGCAGATTGATCCAGCTAGCGGGAGTAAACGAGCAGTACTTC. The full variable domain, in which reference TRBV5-1 and TRBJ2-7 provide the parts outside the CDR3, is KAGVTQTPRYLIKTRGQQVTLSCSPISGHRSVSWYQQTPGQGLQFLFEYFSETQRNKGNFPGRFSGRQFSNSRSEMNVSTLELGDSALYLCASRLIQLAGVNEQYFGPGTRLTVT.

This clone was observed at least ten times. The genes are TRBV5-1 and TRBJ2-3, with 8 bases matching TRBD1. The CDR3 runs 16 residues. Germline trimming cut 4 bases from V and 1 base from J; bases unmatched to any gene: 8. The germline CDR1 and CDR2 sequences are SGHRS and YFSETQ. The CDR3 loop reads CASSLDRETGTDTQYF. CDR3 in DNA: TGCGCCAGCAGCCTGGACAGGGAGACTGGCACAGATACGCAGTATTTT.

This clone was recorded at least ten times. DNA of the CDR3: TGTGCCAGCAGTTGGGCGGGACACCGGAACACTGAAGCTTTCTTT. Translated, it gives CASSWAGHRNTEAFF. The chain has TRBV28 and TRBJ1-1, with D possibly being TRBD1 (6 bases). Between the trimmed V and J ends, which lost 4 bases and 1 base, there was a span of 13 bases. The CDR3 has 15 residues. Germline CDR1 and CDR2: MDHEN and SYDVKM.

Ten or more counts support this clone. The rearrangement joins TRBV3-1 to TRBJ2-3, with D tentatively TRBD1 (6 bases). CDR3 length: 13 residues. Germline CDR1 is LGHDT and CDR2 is YNNKEL (reference sequence). Trimming shortened V by 3 bases and J by 6 bases, and 10 bases separated the two germline ends. CDR3: CASSQGAEDTQYF. CDR3 nucleotide sequence: TGTGCCAGCAGCCAGGGGGCGGAGGATACGCAGTATTTT.

As regards this clone: The CDR3 does not close with the conserved phenylalanine or tryptophan, likely indicating a read error. This chain links TRBV24-1 with TRBJ1-5; TRBD1 aligns across 9 bases. This CDR3 is 19 amino acids long. Germline assignment: CDR1 KGHDR and CDR2 SFDVKD. CDR3: CATIDTHRGQLYSNQPQHS. The CDR3 DNA follows: TGTGCCACCATTGATACCCACAGGGGGCAACTTTATAGCAATCAGCCCCAGCATTCT.

As regards this clone: It may be a read error: a sequence one base away is much more abundant. The chain employs TRBV4-2 and TRBJ2-3; either TRBD1 or TRBD2 may supply D (5 bases each). V dropped 4 bases and J dropped 0 bases, with 17 bases sitting between them. The CDR3 has 17 amino acids. Germline V gene lookup returns CDR1 LGHNA and CDR2 YNFKEQ. CDR3: CASSLLPRGRSTDTQYF. The DNA of the CDR3 is TGTGCCAGCAGCCTCCTACCAAGGGGACGGAGCACAGATACGCAGTATTTT.

This chain joins TRBV3-1 and TRBJ1-2; the D is unclear. Germline loops: CDR1 LGHDT, CDR2 YNNKEL (reference sequence). The CDR3 runs 16 residues. V was clipped by 3 bases and J by 2 bases, with 16 bases between them. CDR3 protein: CASSHATRGMNYGYTF. CDR3 nucleotides: TGTGCCAGCAGCCATGCCACACGGGGAATGAACTATGGCTACACCTTC.

This clone showed up many times. CDR3 bases: TGTGCCACCAATCTCGTGACCTCCACCTCTGGGGCCAACGTCCTGACTTTC. The encoded protein is CATNLVTSTSGANVLTF. V and J are TRBV28 and TRBJ2-6; D gene unclear. Germline assignment: CDR1 MDHEN and CDR2 SYDVKM. Trimming removed 10 bases at V and 0 bases at J, with 19 bases between. The CDR3 has 17 residues.

This clone was counted many times. CDR3 region: CATSRTGGHTDTQYF. In nucleotides, the CDR3 is TGTGCCACCAGCAGGACTGGCGGGCACACAGATACGCAGTATTTT. J is TRBJ2-3 and V is TRBV15, with D possibly TRBD2 on 5 matching bases. V was shortened by 3 bases and J by 2 bases, with 12 bases between the two germline ends. The germline gives CDR1 LNHNV, CDR2 YYDKDF (reference sequence). The CDR3 spans 15 residues.

This sequence joins TRBV24-1 and TRBJ2-2; no reliable D call. Germline CDR1 KGHDR, CDR2 SFDVKD. V was clipped by 1 base and J by 7 bases, with 6 bases between them. CDR3 size: 13 residues. The CDR3 DNA sequence: TGTGCCACCAGTGATTTTAGGGACGGGGAGCTGTTTTTT. It specifies CATSDFRDGELFF.

This clone showed up many times. Other DNA sequences of this sample code for an identical CDR3. The rearrangement uses TRBV20-1 and TRBJ2-5; 11 bases line up with TRBD2. V was pared by 1 base and J by 1 base, with 8 bases of the junction left unmatched. The CDR3 length is 17 residues. In germline, CDR1 is DFQATT, CDR2 SNEGSKA (reference sequence). In DNA form, the CDR3 reads TGCAGTGCTAGAGGTGGGGGGACTAGCGGACCCCAAGAGACCCAGTACTTC. It specifies CSARGGGTSGPQETQYF.

This clone was found many times. V gene TRBV4-1 combines with J gene TRBJ2-3; D gene uncertain. Germline assignment: CDR1 MGHRA and CDR2 YSYEKL. The CDR3 covers 15 residues. V was trimmed by 1 base and J by 2 bases, leaving 10 bases between them. CDR3 nucleotides: TGCGCCAGCAGCCAAGTAGGTATTTCCACAGATACGCAGTATTTT. This codes for CASSQVGISTDTQYF.

This clone was observed at least ten times. V is TRBV27 and J is TRBJ2-7, with 7 positions matching TRBD1. The junction had 7 bases not matched to a gene; V was cut back by 5 bases and J by 6 bases. CDR3 length: 13 residues. Germline CDR1 and CDR2: MNHEY and SMNVEV (reference sequence). The CDR3 coding sequence is TGTGCCAGCAGTCCCCAACAGGGGACCGAGCAGTACTTC. Translation gives CASSPQQGTEQYF.

Only one count was recorded for this clone. This chain uses TRBV7-2 with TRBJ2-2; 8 nucleotides match TRBD2. Germline V gives CDR1 SGHTA, CDR2 FQGNSA. V trimming: 7 bases; J trimming: 3 bases; junction bases outside the gene matches: 7. The CDR3 has 15 amino acids. For the CDR3, the DNA is TGTGCCAGCACCCGGGGGGGAGCGGACACCGGGGAGCTGTTTTTT. Encoded protein: CASTRGGADTGELFF.

This clone has ten or more counts. The chain links TRBV20-1 to TRBJ2-3; 11 bases agree with TRBD2. The CDR3 runs 14 residues. The germline V gene encodes CDR1 DFQATT and CDR2 SNEGSKA (reference sequence). The trim removed 6 bases at V and 5 bases at J, leaving 7 bases unmatched. This CDR3 reads CSASSGREGDTQYF. The CDR3 DNA sequence: TGCAGTGCGAGTAGCGGGAGGGAGGGAGATACGCAGTATTTT.

At least ten counts were recorded for this clone. CDR3 sequence: CASSVGGRGKEETQYF. DNA of the CDR3: TGTGCCAGCAGCGTAGGGGGGAGAGGGAAGGAAGAGACCCAGTACTTC. This chain connects TRBV9 to TRBJ2-5, with D perhaps matching TRBD1 or TRBD2 (5 bases each). Germline loops: CDR1 SGDLS, CDR2 YYNGEE. This CDR3 region has 16 residues. V was shortened by 0 bases and J by 3 bases, with 15 bases between the two germline ends.